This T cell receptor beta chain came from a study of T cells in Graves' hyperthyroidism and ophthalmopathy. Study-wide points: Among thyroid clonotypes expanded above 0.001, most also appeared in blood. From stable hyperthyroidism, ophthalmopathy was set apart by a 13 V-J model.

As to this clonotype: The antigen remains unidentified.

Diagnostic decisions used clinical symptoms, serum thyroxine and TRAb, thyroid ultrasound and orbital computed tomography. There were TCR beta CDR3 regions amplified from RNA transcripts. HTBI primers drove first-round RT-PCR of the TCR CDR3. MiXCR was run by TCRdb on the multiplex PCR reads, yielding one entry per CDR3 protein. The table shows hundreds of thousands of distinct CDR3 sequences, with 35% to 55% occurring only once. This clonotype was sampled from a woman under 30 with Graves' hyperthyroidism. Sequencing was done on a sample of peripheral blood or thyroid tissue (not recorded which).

The CDR3 region has the DNA TGTGCCACCAGTGACTACCAAGGACAGGGGATAGGCCAGCCCCAGCATTTT. Protein: CATSDYQGQGIGQPQHF. This rearrangement joins TRBV24-1 to TRBJ1-5; TRBD1 matches 9 bases. V shed 4 bases, J shed 7 bases, and the junction held 13 bases outside the gene matches. The CDR3 totals 17 residues. Per germline, CDR1 KGHDR and CDR2 SFDVKD.